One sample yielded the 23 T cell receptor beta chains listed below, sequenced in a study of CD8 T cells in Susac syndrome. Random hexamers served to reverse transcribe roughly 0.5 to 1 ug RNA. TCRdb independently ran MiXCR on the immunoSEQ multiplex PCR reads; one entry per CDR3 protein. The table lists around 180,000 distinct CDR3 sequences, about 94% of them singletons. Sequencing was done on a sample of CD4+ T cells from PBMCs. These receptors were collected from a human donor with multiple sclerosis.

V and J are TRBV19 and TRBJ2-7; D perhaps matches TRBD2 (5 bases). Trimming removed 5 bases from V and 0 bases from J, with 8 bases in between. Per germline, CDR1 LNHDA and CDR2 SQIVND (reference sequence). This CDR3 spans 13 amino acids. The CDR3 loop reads CASSLRDSYEQYF. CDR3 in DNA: TGTGCCAGTAGTCTTCGGGACTCCTACGAGCAGTACTTC.

The CDR3 DNA sequence: TGTGCCAGCAGCGCCAGGACAGATAGTGTTCGGACCCAGTACTTC. It codes for CASSARTDSVRTQYF. The rearrangement uses TRBV5-4 and TRBJ2-5; D perhaps matches TRBD1 (6 bases). From germline, CDR1 is SGHNT and CDR2 YYREEE (reference sequence). CDR3 length: 15 residues. Trimming took 4 bases from V and 7 from J, leaving 20 bases between them.

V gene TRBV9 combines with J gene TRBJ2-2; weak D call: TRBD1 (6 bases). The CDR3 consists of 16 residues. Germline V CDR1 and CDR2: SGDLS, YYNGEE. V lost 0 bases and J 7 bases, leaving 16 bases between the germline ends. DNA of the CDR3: TGTGCCAGCAGCGTAGGGGGGCGGTCCGGCGACGGGGAGCTGTTTTTT. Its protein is CASSVGGRSGDGELFF.

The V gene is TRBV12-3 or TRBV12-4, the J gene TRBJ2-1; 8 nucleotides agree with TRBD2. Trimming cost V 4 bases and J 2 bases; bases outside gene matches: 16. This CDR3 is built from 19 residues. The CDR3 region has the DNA TGTGCCAGCAGTTGGACACTAGCGGAAAATAATATCGCCTACAATGAGCAGTTCTTC. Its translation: CASSWTLAENNIAYNEQFF.

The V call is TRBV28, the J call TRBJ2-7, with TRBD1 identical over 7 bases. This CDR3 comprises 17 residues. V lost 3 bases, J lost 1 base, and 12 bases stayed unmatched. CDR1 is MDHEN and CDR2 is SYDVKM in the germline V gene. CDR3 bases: TGTGCCAGCAGTTTGGGCACAGGGGATATGCGGTCCTACGAGCAGTACTTC. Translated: CASSLGTGDMRSYEQYF. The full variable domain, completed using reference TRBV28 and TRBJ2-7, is DVKVTQSSRYLVKRTGEKVFLECVQDMDHENMFWYRQDPGLGLRLIYFSYDVKMKEKGDIPEGYSVSREKKERFSLILESASTNQTSMYLCASSLGTGDMRSYEQYFGPGTRLTVT.

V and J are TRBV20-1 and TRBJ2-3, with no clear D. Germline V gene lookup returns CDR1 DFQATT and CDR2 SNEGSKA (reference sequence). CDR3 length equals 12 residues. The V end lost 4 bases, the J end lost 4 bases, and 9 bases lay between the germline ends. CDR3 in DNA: TGCAGTGCTACACGGAGCTCAGATACGCAGTATTTT. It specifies CSATRSSDTQYF.

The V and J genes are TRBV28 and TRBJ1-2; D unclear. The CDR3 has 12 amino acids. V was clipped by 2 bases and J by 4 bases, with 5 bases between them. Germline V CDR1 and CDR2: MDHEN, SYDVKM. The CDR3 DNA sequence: TGTGCCAGCAGTTTACCCGGCTATGGCTACACCTTC. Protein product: CASSLPGYGYTF.

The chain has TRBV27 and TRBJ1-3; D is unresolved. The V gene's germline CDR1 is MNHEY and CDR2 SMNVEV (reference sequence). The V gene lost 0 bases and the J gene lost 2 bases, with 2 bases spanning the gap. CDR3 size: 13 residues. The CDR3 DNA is TGTGCCAGCAGTTTATCTCCTGGAAACACCATATATTTT. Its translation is CASSLSPGNTIYF.

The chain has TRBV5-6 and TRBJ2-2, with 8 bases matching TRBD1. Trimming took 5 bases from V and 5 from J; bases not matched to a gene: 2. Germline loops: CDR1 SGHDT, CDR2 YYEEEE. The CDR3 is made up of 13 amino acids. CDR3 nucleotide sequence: TGTGCCAGCAGTGACAGGGGAACCGGGGAGCTGTTTTTT. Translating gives CASSDRGTGELFF.

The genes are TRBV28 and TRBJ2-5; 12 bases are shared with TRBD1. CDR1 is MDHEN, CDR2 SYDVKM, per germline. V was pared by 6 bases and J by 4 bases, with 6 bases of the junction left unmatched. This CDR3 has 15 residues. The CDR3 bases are TGTGCCAGCAGCCGGGACAGGGGGCGCCCAGAGACCCAGTACTTC. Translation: CASSRDRGRPETQYF.

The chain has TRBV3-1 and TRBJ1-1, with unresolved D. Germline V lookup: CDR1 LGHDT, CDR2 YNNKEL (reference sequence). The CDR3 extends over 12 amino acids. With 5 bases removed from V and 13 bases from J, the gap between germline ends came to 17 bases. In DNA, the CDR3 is TGTGCCAGCAGCAATCTACGAGAGGGAGTTTTCTTT. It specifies CASSNLREGVFF.

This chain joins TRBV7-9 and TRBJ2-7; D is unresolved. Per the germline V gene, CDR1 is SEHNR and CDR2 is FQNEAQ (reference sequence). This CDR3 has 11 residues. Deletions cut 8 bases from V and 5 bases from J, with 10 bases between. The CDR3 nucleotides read TGTGCCAGCGAGCCGGGTCACGAGCAGTACTTC. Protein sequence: CASEPGHEQYF.

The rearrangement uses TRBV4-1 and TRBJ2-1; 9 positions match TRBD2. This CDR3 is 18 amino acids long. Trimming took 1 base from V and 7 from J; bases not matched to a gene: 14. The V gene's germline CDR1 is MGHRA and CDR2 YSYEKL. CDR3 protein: CASSQGLIAGARRNEQFF. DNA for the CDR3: TGCGCCAGCAGCCAAGGGTTAATAGCGGGAGCTCGTAGGAATGAGCAGTTCTTC.

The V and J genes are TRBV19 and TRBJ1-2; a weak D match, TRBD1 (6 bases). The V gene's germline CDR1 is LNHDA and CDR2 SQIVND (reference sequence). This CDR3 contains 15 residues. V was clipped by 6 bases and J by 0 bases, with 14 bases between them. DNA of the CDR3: TGTGCCAGTAGACCTACGGGGGCATCTAACTATGGCTACACCTTC. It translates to CASRPTGASNYGYTF.

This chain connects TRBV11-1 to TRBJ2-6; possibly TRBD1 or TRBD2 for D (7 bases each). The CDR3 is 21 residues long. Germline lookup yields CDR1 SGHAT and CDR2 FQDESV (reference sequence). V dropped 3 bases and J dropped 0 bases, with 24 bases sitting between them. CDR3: CASSFVRGRGIPYSGANVLTF. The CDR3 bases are TGTGCCAGCAGCTTCGTTAGGGGGCGGGGGATACCTTACTCTGGGGCCAACGTCCTGACTTTC. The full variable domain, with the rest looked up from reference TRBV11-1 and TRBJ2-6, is EAEVAQSPRYKITEKSQAVAFWCDPISGHATLYWYRQILGQGPELLVQFQDESVVDDSQLPKDRFSAERLKGVDSTLKIQPAELGDSAMYLCASSFVRGRGIPYSGANVLTFGAGSRLTVL.

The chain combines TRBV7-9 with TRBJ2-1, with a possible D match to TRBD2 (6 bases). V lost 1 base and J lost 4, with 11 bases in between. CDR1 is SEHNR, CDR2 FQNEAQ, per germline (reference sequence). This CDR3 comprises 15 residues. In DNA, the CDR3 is TGTGCCAGCAGCTTAGGTAGCGGAACTTACAATGAGCAGTTCTTC. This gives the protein CASSLGSGTYNEQFF.

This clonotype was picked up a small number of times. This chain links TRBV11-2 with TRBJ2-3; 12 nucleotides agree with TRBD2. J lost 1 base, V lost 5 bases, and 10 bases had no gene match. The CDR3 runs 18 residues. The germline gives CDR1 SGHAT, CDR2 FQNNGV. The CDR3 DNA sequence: TGTGCCAGCAGCACCGAGGAGACTAGCGGGGGACGCACAGATACGCAGTATTTT. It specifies CASSTEETSGGRTDTQYF.

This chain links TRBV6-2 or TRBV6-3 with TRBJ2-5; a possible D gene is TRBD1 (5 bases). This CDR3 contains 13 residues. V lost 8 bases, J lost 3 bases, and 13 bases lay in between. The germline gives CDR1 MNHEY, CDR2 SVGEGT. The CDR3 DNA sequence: TGTGCCAGCGCGTCCCGGACAAAAGAGACCCAGTACTTC. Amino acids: CASASRTKETQYF.

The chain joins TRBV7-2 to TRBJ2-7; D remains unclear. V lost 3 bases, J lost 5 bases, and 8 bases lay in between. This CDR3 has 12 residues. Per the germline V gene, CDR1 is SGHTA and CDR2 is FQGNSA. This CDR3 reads CASSLSSHEQYF. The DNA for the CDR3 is TGTGCCAGCAGCTTGAGTTCCCACGAGCAGTACTTC.

The CDR3 loop reads CASSAWGLAGGDNEQFF. The CDR3 nucleotides read TGTGCCAGCAGTGCCTGGGGGCTAGCGGGAGGTGACAATGAGCAGTTCTTC. The J gene is TRBJ2-1, the V gene TRBV25-1; TRBD2 aligns across 11 bases. The CDR3 totals 17 residues. Trimming took 4 bases from V and 5 from J; bases not matched to a gene: 10. Germline V gene lookup returns CDR1 MGHDK and CDR2 SYGVNS. The full variable domain, rest sourced from reference TRBV25-1 and TRBJ2-1, is EADIYQTPRYLVIGTGKKITLECSQTMGHDKMYWYQQDPGMELHLIHYSYGVNSTEKGDLSSESTVSRIRTEHFPLTLESARPSHTSQYLCASSAWGLAGGDNEQFFGPGTRLTVL.

CDR3 nucleotides: TGCGCCAGCAGCCCACAGCCCCTAGCGGGGGTGGGCAATGAGCAGTTCTTC. Its protein product is CASSPQPLAGVGNEQFF. This chain links TRBV5-1 with TRBJ2-1, with 10 bases matching TRBD2. V shed 4 bases and J 6 bases; nucleotides not matched to a gene: 13. This CDR3 has 17 amino acids. The germline V gene encodes CDR1 SGHRS and CDR2 YFSETQ. Complete variable domain (other parts from reference TRBV5-1 and TRBJ2-1): KAGVTQTPRYLIKTRGQQVTLSCSPISGHRSVSWYQQTPGQGLQFLFEYFSETQRNKGNFPGRFSGRQFSNSRSEMNVSTLELGDSALYLCASSPQPLAGVGNEQFFGPGTRLTVL.

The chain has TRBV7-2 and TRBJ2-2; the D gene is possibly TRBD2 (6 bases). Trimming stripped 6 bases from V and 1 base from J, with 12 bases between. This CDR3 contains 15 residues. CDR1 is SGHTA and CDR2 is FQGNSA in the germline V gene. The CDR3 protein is CASSRDWLNTGELFF. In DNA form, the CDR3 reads TGTGCCAGCAGTCGGGACTGGCTGAACACCGGGGAGCTGTTTTTT.

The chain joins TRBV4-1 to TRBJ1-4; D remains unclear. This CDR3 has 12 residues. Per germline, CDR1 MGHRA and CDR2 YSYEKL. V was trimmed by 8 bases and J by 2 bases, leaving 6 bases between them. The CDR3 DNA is TGCGCCAGCGGAGTGACTAATGAAAAACTGTTTTTT. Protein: CASGVTNEKLFF.